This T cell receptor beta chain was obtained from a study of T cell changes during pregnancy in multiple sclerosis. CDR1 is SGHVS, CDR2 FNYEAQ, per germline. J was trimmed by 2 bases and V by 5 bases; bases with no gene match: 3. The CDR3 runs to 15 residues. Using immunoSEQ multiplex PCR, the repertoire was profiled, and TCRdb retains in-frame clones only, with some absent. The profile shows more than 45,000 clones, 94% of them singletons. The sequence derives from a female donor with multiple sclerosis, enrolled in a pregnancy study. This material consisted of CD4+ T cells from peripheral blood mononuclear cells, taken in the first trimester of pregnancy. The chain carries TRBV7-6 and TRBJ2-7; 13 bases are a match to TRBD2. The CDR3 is CASSAGLAGTYEQYF. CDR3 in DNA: TGTGCCAGCAGCGCGGGACTAGCGGGGACCTACGAGCAGTACTTC.